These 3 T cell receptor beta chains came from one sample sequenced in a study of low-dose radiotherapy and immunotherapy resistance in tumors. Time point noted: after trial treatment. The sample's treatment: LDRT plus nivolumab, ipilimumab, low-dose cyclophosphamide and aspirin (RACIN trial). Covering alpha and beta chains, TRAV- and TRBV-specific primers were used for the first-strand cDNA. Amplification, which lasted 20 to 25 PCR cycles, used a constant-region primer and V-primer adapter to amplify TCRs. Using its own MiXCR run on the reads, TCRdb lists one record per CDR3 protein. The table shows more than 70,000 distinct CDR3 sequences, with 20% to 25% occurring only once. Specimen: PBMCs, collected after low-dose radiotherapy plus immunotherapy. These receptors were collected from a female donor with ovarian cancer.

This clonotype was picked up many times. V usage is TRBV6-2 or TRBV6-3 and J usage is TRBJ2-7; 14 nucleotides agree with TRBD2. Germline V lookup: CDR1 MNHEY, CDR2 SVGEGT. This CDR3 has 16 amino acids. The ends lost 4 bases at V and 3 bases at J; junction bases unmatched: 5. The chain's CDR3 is CASSSGTSGSVYEQYF. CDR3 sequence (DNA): TGTGCCAGCAGTTCCGGGACTAGCGGGAGTGTCTACGAGCAGTACTTC.

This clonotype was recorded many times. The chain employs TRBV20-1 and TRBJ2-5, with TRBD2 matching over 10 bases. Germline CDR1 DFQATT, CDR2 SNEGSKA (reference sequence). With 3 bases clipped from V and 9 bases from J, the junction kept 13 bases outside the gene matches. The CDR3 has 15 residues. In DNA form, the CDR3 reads TGCAGTGCTAGTGTTCTAGCGGGAGCGGTTGGGGCCCAGTACTTC. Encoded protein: CSASVLAGAVGAQYF.

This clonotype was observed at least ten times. Written as DNA, the CDR3 is TGCAGCGTTGAGATCGGTGCGGGTACTAGCACAGATACGCAGTATTTT. Encoded protein: CSVEIGAGTSTDTQYF. The chain uses TRBV29-1 and TRBJ2-3, with a weak D call TRBD2 (5 bases). V dropped 3 bases and J dropped 0 bases, with 16 bases sitting between them. The CDR3 is 16 amino acids. CDR1 is SQVTM and CDR2 is ANQGSEA in the germline V gene.